The subject of this entry is one TCR beta chain. The germline V gene has CDR1 MNHEY and CDR2 SVGEGT. With 0 bases removed from V and 7 bases from J, the gap between germline ends came to 12 bases. This CDR3 comprises 14 residues. The sample comes from a study of CD8 T cells in ankylosing spondylitis. Via MiXCR, TCRdb re-called the 5' RACE reads, giving one row per CDR3 protein. The table has 180,000 or so distinct CDR3 sequences, around 10% seen once; the top ten hold about 27%. The rearrangement links TRBV6-2 or TRBV6-3 to TRBJ1-2; no clear D gene. The sequencing sample was made of blood, either unsorted or a sorted T cell fraction (not recorded which). This clonotype was sampled from a male donor with ankylosing spondylitis or in good health (not recorded which). CDR3 in DNA: TGTGCCAGCAGTTACTCGGGCCGCCCACTTGGCTACACCTTC. This translates into CASSYSGRPLGYTF.